This T cell receptor (beta chain) appears in the sequencing data of a study of blood T cell repertoires in COVID-19. Turning to the study itself: PBMCs, B-cell-depleted T cells, or T cells were the source of the cDNA or gDNA that made up the material.

Under the authors' procedure: Nucleated cell counts were estimated from reference gene primer amplification. Sequencing used immunoSEQ multiplex PCR; TCRdb keeps in-frame clones, though not all of them. For V, J and clone size, that table is used; D and trimming come from the DNA. The repertoire holds about 220,000 clones, with over 80% as singletons. CDR1 and CDR2 (germline): MNHNS, SASEGT. The CDR3 length is 16 residues. Trimming shortened V by 2 bases and J by 6 bases, and 17 bases separated the two germline ends. Recruits, aged roughly 18 to 89 years, lived in under 25 US areas. Categorization into cohorts depended on clinical history that participants reported.

The chain employs TRBV6-1 and TRBJ1-5; D unresolved. This sequence originates from a woman aged 25-40 years with acute COVID-19. The source material was PBMCs or T cells enriched from blood (not recorded which). The CDR3 spells CASSEYPLGGVQPQHF. In DNA form, the CDR3 reads TGTGCCAGCAGTGAATACCCGTTGGGAGGAGTTCAGCCCCAGCATTTT.